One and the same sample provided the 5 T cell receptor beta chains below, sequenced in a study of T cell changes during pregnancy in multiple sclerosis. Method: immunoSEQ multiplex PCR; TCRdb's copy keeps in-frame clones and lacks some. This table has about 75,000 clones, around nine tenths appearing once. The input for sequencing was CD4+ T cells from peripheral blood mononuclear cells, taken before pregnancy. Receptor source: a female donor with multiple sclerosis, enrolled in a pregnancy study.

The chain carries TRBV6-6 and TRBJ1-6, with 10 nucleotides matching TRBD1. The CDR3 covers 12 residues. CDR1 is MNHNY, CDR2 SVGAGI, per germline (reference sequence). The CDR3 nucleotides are TGTGCGGGGGGACAGGGGAATTCACCCCTCCACTTT. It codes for CAGGQGNSPLHF.

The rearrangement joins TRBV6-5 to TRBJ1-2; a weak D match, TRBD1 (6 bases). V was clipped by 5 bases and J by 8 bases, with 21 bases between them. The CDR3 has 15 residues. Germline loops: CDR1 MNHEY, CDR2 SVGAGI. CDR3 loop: CASSKSTGQKPGYTF. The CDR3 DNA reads TGTGCCAGCAGTAAATCGACAGGTCAGAAACCAGGCTACACCTTC.

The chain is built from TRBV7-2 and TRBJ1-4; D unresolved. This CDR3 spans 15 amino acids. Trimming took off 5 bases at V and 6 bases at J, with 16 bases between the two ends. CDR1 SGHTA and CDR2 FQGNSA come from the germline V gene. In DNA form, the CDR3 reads TGTGCCAGCAGCCCAAGAGGAGGGAGAGATGAAAAACTGTTTTTT. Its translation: CASSPRGGRDEKLFF.

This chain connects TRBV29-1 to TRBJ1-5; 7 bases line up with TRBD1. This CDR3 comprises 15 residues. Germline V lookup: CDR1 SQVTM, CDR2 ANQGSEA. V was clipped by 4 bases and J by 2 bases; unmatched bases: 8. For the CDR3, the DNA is TGCAGCGTTGGTGAAGGGGGCGAGCGCAATCAGCCCCAGCATTTT. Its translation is CSVGEGGERNQPQHF.

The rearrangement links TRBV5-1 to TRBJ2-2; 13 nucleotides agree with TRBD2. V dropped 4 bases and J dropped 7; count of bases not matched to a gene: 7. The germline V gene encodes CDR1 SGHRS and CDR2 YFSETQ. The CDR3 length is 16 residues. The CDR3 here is CASSPTSGRYSGELFF. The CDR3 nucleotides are TGCGCCAGCAGCCCGACTAGCGGGAGGTACAGCGGGGAGCTGTTTTTT.